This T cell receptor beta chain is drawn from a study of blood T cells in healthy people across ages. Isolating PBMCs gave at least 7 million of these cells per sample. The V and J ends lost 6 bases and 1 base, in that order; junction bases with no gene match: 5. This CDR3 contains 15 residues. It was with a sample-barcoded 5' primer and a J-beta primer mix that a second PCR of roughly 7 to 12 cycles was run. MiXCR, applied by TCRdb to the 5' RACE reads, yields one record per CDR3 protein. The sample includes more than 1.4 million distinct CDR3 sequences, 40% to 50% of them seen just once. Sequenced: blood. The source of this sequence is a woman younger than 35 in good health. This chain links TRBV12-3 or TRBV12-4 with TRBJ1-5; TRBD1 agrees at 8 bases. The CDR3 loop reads CASRKTGGSNQPQHF. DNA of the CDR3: TGTGCCAGCAGGAAAACAGGGGGAAGCAATCAGCCCCAGCATTTT.